The present T cell receptor (beta chain) was sequenced within a study of blood T cell repertoires in COVID-19. Overall study context: Acute and convalescent COVID-19 specimens originated in the United States, Italy and Spain. Sources were T cells, B-cell-depleted T cells, or PBMCs; the material itself was cDNA or gDNA.

In the authors' methods: Amplification from reference gene primers served as the basis for estimated nucleated cell counts. The table came from immunoSEQ multiplex PCR; TCRdb's copy has only in-frame clones and leaves some out. The V and J calls and the clone size are those of that table, but D and trimming were determined from the DNA. The repertoire has 150,000 to 200,000 clones, approximately 85% of them found once; the top ten carry more than 5%. The germline V gene encodes CDR1 SGDLS and CDR2 YYNGEE. Trimming shortened V by 9 bases and J by 4 bases, and 16 bases separated the two germline ends. The CDR3 loop spans 13 amino acids.

The sequence derives from a woman aged 50 to 60 with COVID-19, enrolled during active disease. The sequenced sample was peripheral blood. This rearrangement joins TRBV9 to TRBJ1-2, with D perhaps TRBD1 (5 bases). The CDR3: CATRAGPSYGYTF. In DNA, the CDR3 is TGTGCCACCAGGGCAGGGCCTAGCTATGGCTACACCTTC. Full variable domain (remainder filled in from reference TRBV9 and TRBJ1-2): DSGVTQTPKHLITATGQRVTLRCSPRSGDLSVYWYQQSLDQGLQFLIQYYNGEERAKGNILERFSAQQFPDLHSELNLSSLELGDSALYFCATRAGPSYGYTFGSGTRLTVV.